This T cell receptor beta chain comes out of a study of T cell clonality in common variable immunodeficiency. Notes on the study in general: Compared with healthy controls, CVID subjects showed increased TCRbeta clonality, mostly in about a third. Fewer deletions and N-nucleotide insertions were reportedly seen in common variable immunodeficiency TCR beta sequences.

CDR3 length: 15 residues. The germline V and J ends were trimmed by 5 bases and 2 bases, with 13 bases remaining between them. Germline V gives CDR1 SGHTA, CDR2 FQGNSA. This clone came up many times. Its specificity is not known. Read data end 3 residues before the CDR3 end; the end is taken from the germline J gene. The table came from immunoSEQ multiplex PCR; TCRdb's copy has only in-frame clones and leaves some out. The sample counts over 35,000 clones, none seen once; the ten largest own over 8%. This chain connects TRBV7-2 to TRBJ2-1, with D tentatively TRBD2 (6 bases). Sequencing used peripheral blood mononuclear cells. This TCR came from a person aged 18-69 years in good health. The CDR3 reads CASSTWDSTYNEQFF. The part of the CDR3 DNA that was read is TGTGCCAGCAGCACCTGGGACTCCACCTACAATGAG.